These 13 T cell receptor beta chains were sequenced from one sample in a study of shared clonotypes between healthy human individuals. CD45RO-negative, CCR7-positively selected cells formed the naive CD8 fraction, excluding terminally differentiated effector memory CD45RA+ cells. The repertoire was sequenced with immunoSEQ multiplex PCR; TCRdb's copy has only in-frame clones and lacks some. Of 800,000 or so clones in the sample, around 96% were seen once. Specimen: naive CD8+ T cells sorted from blood. All receptors come from a man aged 25-45 years in good health.

The chain recombines TRBV27 with TRBJ2-7; a weak D match, TRBD1 (6 bases). The CDR3 length is 14 residues. Trimming stripped 5 bases from V and 3 bases from J, with 14 bases between. Germline V gene data show CDR1 as MNHEY and CDR2 as SMNVEV (reference sequence). CDR3 bases: TGTGCCAGCAGTGGCCTTGGACAGAGCTACGAGCAGTACTTC. Protein product: CASSGLGQSYEQYF.

J is TRBJ2-4 and V is TRBV4-1; unclear D gene. This CDR3 has 16 residues. Trimming took off 0 bases at V and 3 bases at J, with 12 bases between the two ends. The germline V gene has CDR1 MGHRA and CDR2 YSYEKL. The CDR3 here is CASSQEGADGKNIQYF. CDR3 in DNA: TGCGCCAGCAGCCAAGAAGGAGCTGATGGCAAAAACATTCAGTACTTC.

The gene calls are TRBV9 and TRBJ2-7; TRBD2 matches 9 bases. The CDR3 length is 14 residues. J gave up 4 bases and V 3 bases, and 5 bases lay outside the gene matches. Germline CDR1 reads SGDLS; CDR2 reads YYNGEE. The CDR3 here is CASSGGLAGYEQYF. CDR3 coding DNA: TGTGCCAGCAGCGGGGGACTAGCCGGATACGAGCAGTACTTC.

This chain uses TRBV6-1 with TRBJ2-5, with TRBD1 identical over 7 bases. V lost 4 bases and J lost 4; bases outside the gene matches: 9. This CDR3 spans 15 amino acids. The germline gives CDR1 MNHNS, CDR2 SASEGT. CDR3 loop: CASSANPTGTETQYF. The CDR3 nucleotides are TGTGCCAGCAGTGCGAATCCGACAGGGACAGAGACCCAGTACTTC.

This clone was detected once. V usage is TRBV7-9 and J usage is TRBJ2-1; 7 bases fit TRBD2. Germline values: CDR1 SEHNR, CDR2 FQNEAQ (reference sequence). V was clipped by 3 bases and J by 8 bases; unmatched bases: 7. The CDR3 has 14 amino acids. The CDR3 region has the DNA TGTGCCAGCAGCTTGCACCGGGAGGTGGATGAGCAGTTCTTC. This encodes CASSLHREVDEQFF. The full variable domain, completed using reference TRBV7-9 and TRBJ2-1, is DTGVSQNPRHKITKRGQNVTFRCDPISEHNRLYWYRQTLGQGPEFLTYFQNEAQLEKSRLLSDRFSAERPKGSFSTLEIQRTEQGDSAMYLCASSLHREVDEQFFGPGTRLTVL.

This clone showed up just once. The rearrangement joins TRBV28 to TRBJ1-5, with TRBD1 identical over 7 bases. From germline, CDR1 is MDHEN and CDR2 SYDVKM. With V trimmed by 3 bases and J by 7 bases, 6 bases remained unmatched. This CDR3 spans 14 amino acids. CDR3: CASSLGGGGQPQHF. CDR3 coding DNA: TGTGCCAGCAGTTTGGGAGGGGGCGGACAGCCCCAGCATTTT. Complete variable domain (other parts from reference TRBV28 and TRBJ1-5): DVKVTQSSRYLVKRTGEKVFLECVQDMDHENMFWYRQDPGLGLRLIYFSYDVKMKEKGDIPEGYSVSREKKERFSLILESASTNQTSMYLCASSLGGGGQPQHFGDGTRLSIL.

The chain joins TRBV27 to TRBJ2-1, with a tentative D call TRBD2 (5 bases). Trimming pared 0 bases from V and 15 bases from J, leaving 15 bases between. The germline V gene has CDR1 MNHEY and CDR2 SMNVEV (reference sequence). There are 13 residues in the CDR3. Here the CDR3 reads CASSLSPPGERFF. Here the CDR3 DNA reads TGTGCCAGCAGTTTATCCCCCCCCGGGGAGAGGTTCTTC.

V and J are TRBV7-9 and TRBJ2-1, with TRBD2 matching 9 bases. The germline V gene has CDR1 SEHNR and CDR2 FQNEAQ (reference sequence). The CDR3 extends over 16 amino acids. The J segment lost 10 bases and the V segment lost 0 bases, leaving 10 bases of the junction unmatched. The CDR3 DNA is TGTGCCAGCAGCTTAGCGGCTAGCGGGAATCTCTGGGAGCAGTTCTTC. This codes for CASSLAASGNLWEQFF. Together with reference TRBV7-9 and TRBJ2-1, the CDR3 gives the full variable domain: DTGVSQNPRHKITKRGQNVTFRCDPISEHNRLYWYRQTLGQGPEFLTYFQNEAQLEKSRLLSDRFSAERPKGSFSTLEIQRTEQGDSAMYLCASSLAASGNLWEQFFGPGTRLTVL.

V gene TRBV28 combines with J gene TRBJ2-2; D gene unclear. Germline V CDR1 and CDR2: MDHEN, SYDVKM. Deletions cut 6 bases from V and 3 bases from J, with 8 bases between. This CDR3 region has 13 residues. The CDR3 DNA is TGTGCCAGCAGCCCGTTCGACACCGGGGAGCTGTTTTTT. Encoded protein: CASSPFDTGELFF. Full variable domain (remainder filled in from reference TRBV28 and TRBJ2-2): DVKVTQSSRYLVKRTGEKVFLECVQDMDHENMFWYRQDPGLGLRLIYFSYDVKMKEKGDIPEGYSVSREKKERFSLILESASTNQTSMYLCASSPFDTGELFFGEGSRLTVL.

The rearrangement joins TRBV5-5 to TRBJ2-2; 14 bases line up with TRBD2. There are 18 residues in the CDR3. The ends lost 3 bases at V and 0 bases at J; junction bases unmatched: 4. Germline V gene lookup returns CDR1 SGHKS and CDR2 YYEKEE (reference sequence). In DNA, the CDR3 is TGTGCCAGCAGCTCCCCGGGACTAGCGGGAGCGAACACCGGGGAGCTGTTTTTT. It yields the protein CASSSPGLAGANTGELFF.

CDR3 nucleotide sequence: TGTGCCAGCAGTTACTCGCTGGGGCCCTCCTACGAGCAGTACTTC. Its translation: CASSYSLGPSYEQYF. This chain uses TRBV6-5 with TRBJ2-7; tentatively, D is TRBD1 (5 bases). Germline assignment: CDR1 MNHEY and CDR2 SVGAGI. This CDR3 spans 15 amino acids. The V end was cut by 0 bases, the J end by 0 bases, with 9 bases between.

The genes are TRBV2 and TRBJ2-7; the D is unclear. The CDR3 is 15 amino acids. The ends were cut back, 0 bases at V and 1 base at J, with 10 bases in the middle. CDR1 and CDR2 from the germline V gene are SNHLY and FYNNEI. The CDR3 reads CASSEAGALSYEQYF. CDR3 in DNA: TGTGCCAGCAGTGAAGCCGGAGCCTTGTCCTACGAGCAGTACTTC. The variable domain in full, completed from reference TRBV2 and TRBJ2-7, reads EPEVTQTPSHQVTQMGQEVILRCVPISNHLYFYWYRQILGQKVEFLVSFYNNEISEKSEIFDDQFSVERPDGSNFTLKIRSTKLEDSAMYFCASSEAGALSYEQYFGPGTRLTVT.

CDR3 sequence reads: CASSSSTSPEQYF. For the CDR3, the DNA is TGTGCCAGCAGCTCTAGTACATCGCCCGAGCAGTACTTC. The V gene is TRBV5-5, the J gene TRBJ2-7; D is unclear. V was pared by 3 bases and J by 6 bases, with 13 bases between. Germline values: CDR1 SGHKS, CDR2 YYEKEE (reference sequence). This CDR3 has 13 residues.